Each of the 20 T cell receptor beta chains below was sequenced from the same sample in a study of T cell clones after liver transplantation. Only in-frame clones appear in the TCRdb table, and some are missing; sequencing was by immunoSEQ multiplex PCR. The data hold tens of thousands of clones, with 70% to 90% observed a single time. This material consisted of CD8+ T cells from blood, taken 12 months after liver transplant. The receptors were gathered from a human patient who received a liver transplant. The graft donor may account for some of the T cells.

This clone has a single count. The chain is built from TRBV11-2 and TRBJ2-7; D might be TRBD2 (5 bases). The CDR3 is 14 amino acids. Per germline, CDR1 SGHAT and CDR2 FQNNGV. V lost 1 base and J lost 0, with 7 bases in between. This chain's CDR3 is CASSLVTSSYEQYF. The CDR3 DNA follows: TGTGCCAGCAGCTTAGTAACTAGCTCCTACGAGCAGTACTTC.

This clone was observed a handful of times. The rearrangement joins TRBV4-1 to TRBJ1-1, with D unclear. V lost 1 base, J lost 0 bases, and 12 bases lay in between. Germline CDR1 MGHRA, CDR2 YSYEKL. The CDR3 spans 16 residues. The CDR3 region has the DNA TGCGCCAGCAGCCAAGCCTCCACCTCAGTGAACACTGAAGCTTTCTTT. Translation gives CASSQASTSVNTEAFF.

The chain has TRBV18 and TRBJ1-1; D uncertain. The V end lost 6 bases, the J end lost 7 bases, and 12 bases lay between the germline ends. This CDR3 is built from 12 residues. Germline values: CDR1 KGHSH, CDR2 LQKENI. In nucleotides, the CDR3 is TGTGCCAGCTCCCCCGAAGAAAGTGAAGCTTTCTTT. Translated, it gives CASSPEESEAFF.

The chain carries TRBV5-1 and TRBJ2-7; 12 nucleotides agree with TRBD2. The V segment lost 4 bases and the J segment 7 bases; nucleotides outside the gene matches: 9. Per germline, CDR1 SGHRS and CDR2 YFSETQ. CDR3 size: 15 residues. CDR3 residues: CASSVRLAGAGEQYF. In DNA, the CDR3 is TGCGCCAGCAGCGTCCGACTAGCGGGAGCGGGGGAGCAGTACTTC.

In its sample, this clone was seen a few times. The chain is built from TRBV19 and TRBJ2-5; unclear D gene. The CDR3 is made up of 15 amino acids. Trimming took 5 bases from V and 5 from J, leaving 18 bases between them. The germline V gene has CDR1 LNHDA and CDR2 SQIVND (reference sequence). DNA for the CDR3: TGTGCCAGTAGTGCTTCGTCCCATAGCCTGGAGACCCAGTACTTC. It encodes CASSASSHSLETQYF.

The rearrangement links TRBV4-1 to TRBJ2-5; 7 bases fit TRBD1. This CDR3 comprises 12 residues. Germline V gene data show CDR1 as MGHRA and CDR2 as YSYEKL. Trimming cost V 4 bases and J 5 bases; bases outside gene matches: 1. DNA for the CDR3: TGCGCCAGCAGCCTGACAGGGGAGACCCAGTACTTC. It codes for CASSLTGETQYF.

V is TRBV6-1 and J is TRBJ2-5, with D maybe TRBD1 (5 bases). The CDR3 sequence is 15 residues long. Germline CDR1 MNHNS, CDR2 SASEGT. With 6 bases removed from V and 5 bases from J, the gap between germline ends came to 19 bases. The CDR3 loop reads CASREFGLKGETQYF. The CDR3 coding sequence is TGTGCCAGCAGGGAGTTTGGATTAAAGGGGGAGACCCAGTACTTC.

The chain employs TRBV4-1 and TRBJ2-7; 7 bases agree with TRBD1. The CDR3 totals 14 residues. The ends lost 2 bases at V and 3 bases at J; junction bases unmatched: 4. Germline CDR1 is MGHRA and CDR2 is YSYEKL. The CDR3 bases are TGCGCCAGCAGCCAACGAGGGGACAGCTACGAGCAGTACTTC. Translated, it gives CASSQRGDSYEQYF.

This chain links TRBV7-9 with TRBJ2-1; D assignment may be TRBD1 or TRBD2 (5 bases each). The CDR3 is made up of 16 amino acids. With 2 bases removed from V and 7 bases from J, the gap between germline ends came to 18 bases. CDR1 SEHNR and CDR2 FQNEAQ come from the germline V gene (reference sequence). The CDR3, as DNA: TGTGCCAGCAGCTTACATAACGGACGCGAGGGGAATGAGCAGTTCTTC. Protein: CASSLHNGREGNEQFF. Full variable domain (remainder filled in from reference TRBV7-9 and TRBJ2-1): DTGVSQNPRHKITKRGQNVTFRCDPISEHNRLYWYRQTLGQGPEFLTYFQNEAQLEKSRLLSDRFSAERPKGSFSTLEIQRTEQGDSAMYLCASSLHNGREGNEQFFGPGTRLTVL.

The chain recombines TRBV27 with TRBJ2-7, with TRBD2 matching 11 bases. The CDR3 is 16 amino acids. Germline values: CDR1 MNHEY, CDR2 SMNVEV (reference sequence). Trimming took 4 bases from V and 6 from J; bases not matched to a gene: 11. CDR3 coding DNA: TGTGCCAGCAGTTGGGCCATCGGACTAGCGGGCCTCGAGCAGTACTTC. It is translated as CASSWAIGLAGLEQYF.

A single count supports this clone. The CDR3 sequence is CASSLRGVEAFF. CDR3 DNA sequence: TGTGCCAGCAGTTTAAGAGGAGTAGAAGCTTTCTTT. This sequence joins TRBV27 and TRBJ1-1; D unresolved. V gave up 2 bases and J gave up 8 bases, with 9 bases separating them. The CDR3 loop spans 12 amino acids. Germline V gives CDR1 MNHEY, CDR2 SMNVEV (reference sequence).

This rearrangement joins TRBV4-2 to TRBJ1-5; no definite D call. V lost 0 bases and J lost 2, with 11 bases in between. CDR3 length: 16 residues. The germline CDR1 and CDR2 sequences are LGHNA and YNFKEQ. CDR3 residues: CASSQDLGEGNQPQHF. The CDR3 DNA reads TGTGCCAGCAGCCAAGATCTCGGCGAAGGCAATCAGCCCCAGCATTTT.

V and J are TRBV5-4 and TRBJ2-7, with TRBD1 matching 12 bases. CDR3 length equals 14 residues. V trimming: 3 bases; J trimming: 4 bases; junction bases outside the gene matches: 2. Germline V CDR1 and CDR2: SGHNT, YYREEE (reference sequence). The CDR3 DNA reads as TGTGCCAGCAGCTGGGACAGGGGGCCGTACGAGCAGTACTTC. It codes for CASSWDRGPYEQYF.

This chain joins TRBV10-1 and TRBJ2-3; D perhaps matches TRBD2 (5 bases). The V gene's germline CDR1 is WNHNN and CDR2 SYGVQD (reference sequence). Deletions cut 9 bases from V and 2 bases from J, with 12 bases between. The CDR3 has 13 residues. CDR3 in amino acids: CASSGFYTDTQYF. CDR3 nucleotides: TGCGCCAGTTCGGGGTTTTACACAGATACGCAGTATTTT.

The chain is built from TRBV30 and TRBJ1-1; D may be TRBD1 (5 bases). V was cut by 4 bases and J by 0 bases, with 18 bases left in between. CDR3 size: 16 residues. Germline-derived CDR1 and CDR2 are GTSNPN and SVGIG (reference sequence). CDR3 region: CAWILNPQGMNTEAFF. CDR3 nucleotide sequence: TGTGCCTGGATCCTAAACCCCCAGGGCATGAACACTGAAGCTTTCTTT.

J is TRBJ2-2 and V is TRBV5-6; D remains unclear. Deletions cut 0 bases from V and 5 bases from J, with 8 bases between. The length of the CDR3 is 14 residues. Per the germline V gene, CDR1 is SGHDT and CDR2 is YYEEEE. The CDR3 here is CASSLVRGTGELFF. DNA of the CDR3: TGTGCCAGCAGCTTGGTGAGAGGAACCGGGGAGCTGTTTTTT.

The J gene is TRBJ2-5, the V gene TRBV9; the D gene is possibly TRBD1 (5 bases). This CDR3 region has 15 residues. V was trimmed by 0 bases and J by 2 bases, leaving 11 bases between them. Germline CDR1 reads SGDLS; CDR2 reads YYNGEE. CDR3 bases: TGTGCCAGCAGCGTAGGGGGCCTCGAACAAGAGACCCAGTACTTC. Translation gives CASSVGGLEQETQYF.

The V gene is TRBV27, the J gene TRBJ2-3; D not certain. V was clipped by 3 bases and J by 1 base, with 8 bases between them. In germline, CDR1 is MNHEY, CDR2 SMNVEV (reference sequence). The CDR3 is 14 residues long. CDR3 in amino acids: CASSFQAGTDTQYF. The CDR3 DNA is TGTGCCAGCAGTTTTCAGGCGGGCACAGATACGCAGTATTTT.

The V and J genes are TRBV5-4 and TRBJ1-2; 8 nucleotides agree with TRBD1. This CDR3 has 18 residues. The J segment lost 5 bases and the V segment lost 2 bases, leaving 17 bases of the junction unmatched. Germline assignment: CDR1 SGHNT and CDR2 YYREEE (reference sequence). The CDR3 reads CASSFSLRDRPTWYGYTF. As DNA, the CDR3 is TGTGCCAGCAGCTTCTCACTCCGGGACAGGCCAACCTGGTATGGCTACACCTTC.

The J gene is TRBJ1-1, the V gene TRBV5-1; D gene unclear. The CDR3 is 13 residues long. CDR1 is SGHRS and CDR2 is YFSETQ in the germline V gene. The ends were cut back, 0 bases at V and 0 bases at J, with 3 bases in the middle. In DNA, the CDR3 is TGCGCCAGCAGCTTGGCGGTGAACACTGAAGCTTTCTTT. Residues: CASSLAVNTEAFF.